Below, 24 T cell receptor beta chains from the same sample are listed, as sequenced in a study of spatial heterogeneity in lung cancer. Time point indicated: blood at routine non-recurrence follow-up after resection. TCRdb recomputed calls from the 5' RACE reads with MiXCR, one row per CDR3 protein. This table holds about 94,000 distinct CDR3 sequences, around 19% found once. The sample in question was PBMCs, obtained at follow-up. The receptors originated from a male donor with early-stage non-small cell lung cancer.

This clonotype was found once. The chain recombines TRBV24-1 with TRBJ1-2, with unresolved D. This CDR3 contains 15 residues. CDR1 is KGHDR, CDR2 SFDVKD, per germline. V was cut by 3 bases and J by 2 bases, with 12 bases left in between. The chain's CDR3 is CATSDEKTGNYGYTF. CDR3 DNA sequence: TGTGCCACCAGTGATGAAAAGACGGGGAACTATGGCTACACCTTC.

The chain joins TRBV7-2 to TRBJ2-2, with 10 bases aligning to TRBD2. The germline CDR1 and CDR2 sequences are SGHTA and FQGNSA. The J segment lost 2 bases and the V segment lost 7 bases, leaving 4 bases of the junction unmatched. CDR3 length: 15 amino acids. CDR3 bases: TGTGCCAGCAACCTAGCGGGGGCCAACACCGGGGAGCTGTTTTTT. Its translation is CASNLAGANTGELFF.

DNA for the CDR3: TGTGCCAGCAGCTTAGCTGGGTCCCGCTCTGGAAACACCATATATTTT. This codes for CASSLAGSRSGNTIYF. The V call is TRBV7-2, the J call TRBJ1-3; D ambiguous. Trimming took off 0 bases at V and 0 bases at J, with 9 bases between the two ends. In germline, CDR1 is SGHTA, CDR2 FQGNSA. The length of the CDR3 is 16 residues.

The rearrangement joins TRBV7-9 to TRBJ1-3; no clear D. The CDR3 is made up of 13 amino acids. Per germline, CDR1 SEHNR and CDR2 FQNEAQ (reference sequence). V lost 5 bases and J lost 4, with 9 bases in between. The CDR3 loop reads CASSDEAGNTIYF. The CDR3 nucleotides read TGTGCCAGCAGCGACGAGGCCGGAAACACCATATATTTT. Complete variable domain (other parts from reference TRBV7-9 and TRBJ1-3): DTGVSQNPRHKITKRGQNVTFRCDPISEHNRLYWYRQTLGQGPEFLTYFQNEAQLEKSRLLSDRFSAERPKGSFSTLEIQRTEQGDSAMYLCASSDEAGNTIYFGEGSWLTVV.

This clonotype was counted only a few times. V is TRBV2 and J is TRBJ2-3, with TRBD1 identical over 8 bases. CDR1 and CDR2 (germline): SNHLY, FYNNEI. CDR3 length: 13 residues. V lost 7 bases to trimming and J lost 5 bases; unmatched junction nucleotides: 5. The CDR3 sequence is CASIWTGRDTQYF. The DNA for the CDR3 is TGTGCCAGCATCTGGACAGGGAGAGATACGCAGTATTTT.

The chain joins TRBV12-3 or TRBV12-4 to TRBJ2-1; D is undetermined. The V end lost 2 bases, the J end lost 6 bases, and 8 bases lay between the germline ends. The CDR3 has 13 amino acids. This chain's CDR3 is CASSLQESNEQFF. For the CDR3, the DNA is TGTGCCAGCAGTTTACAGGAATCCAATGAGCAGTTCTTC.

The chain carries TRBV20-1 and TRBJ1-1, with D possibly matching TRBD1 (5 bases). The length of the CDR3 is 14 residues. CDR1 is DFQATT, CDR2 SNEGSKA, per germline (reference sequence). V lost 2 bases and J lost 4, with 14 bases in between. CDR3 in amino acids: CSARFQGEVTEAFF. CDR3 in DNA: TGCAGTGCTAGATTCCAGGGAGAGGTCACTGAAGCTTTCTTT.

The V gene is TRBV9, the J gene TRBJ2-5; perhaps TRBD2 as D (5 bases). V was clipped by 0 bases and J by 1 base, with 10 bases between them. The CDR3 spans 15 residues. Looked up from germline, CDR1 is SGDLS and CDR2 is YYNGEE. The DNA of the CDR3 is TGTGCCAGCAGCGTAGGAAGAGGGTTCCAAGAGACCCAGTACTTC. Translating gives CASSVGRGFQETQYF.

Only a few counts were recorded for this clonotype. CDR3 in DNA: TGTGCCAGCAGCCTCAGGGCTAGCGGGGCGGGGGAGACCCAGTACTTC. This sequence encodes CASSLRASGAGETQYF. The chain recombines TRBV7-3 with TRBJ2-5; TRBD2 aligns across 9 bases. Unmatched junction bases numbered 12, after V lost 5 bases and J lost 5 bases. CDR1 SGHTA and CDR2 FQGTGA come from the germline V gene. CDR3 size: 16 residues.

This clonotype was detected ten times or more. The chain has TRBV4-3 and TRBJ2-1, with D possibly TRBD2 on 6 matching bases. CDR3 length: 16 amino acids. Trimming removed 0 bases at V and 7 bases at J, with 16 bases between. Germline-derived CDR1 and CDR2 are LGHNA and YSLEER. CDR3 bases: TGCGCCAGCAGCCAAGACTCTGGGGCGGGGTGGAATGAGCAGTTCTTC. This codes for CASSQDSGAGWNEQFF.

The gene calls are TRBV20-1 and TRBJ2-2; tentative D call: TRBD2 (6 bases). V was cut by 3 bases and J by 0 bases, with 11 bases left in between. Germline V gene lookup returns CDR1 DFQATT and CDR2 SNEGSKA (reference sequence). CDR3 length: 15 amino acids. CDR3 DNA: TGCAGTGCTAGGCGCGGGGCCACGAACACCGGGGAGCTGTTTTTT. Protein: CSARRGATNTGELFF.

The chain employs TRBV29-1 and TRBJ1-1, with D unclear. The germline CDR1 and CDR2 sequences are SQVTM and ANQGSEA. Trimming shortened V by 4 bases and J by 9 bases, and 18 bases separated the two germline ends. The CDR3 is made up of 13 amino acids. The CDR3 sequence is CSVGNTLLPKAFF. CDR3 nucleotides: TGCAGCGTTGGGAACACCCTGCTTCCCAAAGCTTTCTTT. Full variable domain (rest looked up from reference TRBV29-1 and TRBJ1-1): SAVISQKPSRDICQRGTSLTIQCQVDSQVTMMFWYRQQPGQSLTLIATANQGSEATYESGFVIDKFPISRPNLTFSTLTVSNMSPEDSSIYLCSVGNTLLPKAFFGQGTRLTVV.

This chain links TRBV30 with TRBJ1-2; D is undetermined. Germline CDR1 reads GTSNPN; CDR2 reads SVGIG (reference sequence). The CDR3 contains 13 residues. Trimming removed 0 bases from V and 4 bases from J, with 9 bases in between. The DNA for the CDR3 is TGTGCCTGGAGTGTCGCGCTGGCCTATGGCTACACCTTC. This codes for CAWSVALAYGYTF.

This clonotype turned up a few times. V and J are TRBV2 and TRBJ1-6; D may be TRBD1 (6 bases). CDR1 SNHLY and CDR2 FYNNEI come from the germline V gene. The CDR3 covers 16 residues. V gave up 7 bases and J gave up 4 bases, with 17 bases separating them. CDR3: CASNEGGRFYNSPLHF. CDR3 bases: TGTGCCAGCAACGAAGGGGGTCGCTTTTATAATTCACCCCTCCACTTT.

V usage is TRBV7-9 and J usage is TRBJ1-4; D remains unclear. Germline CDR1 SEHNR, CDR2 FQNEAQ (reference sequence). The CDR3 loop spans 14 amino acids. V dropped 5 bases and J dropped 5 bases, with 12 bases sitting between them. This CDR3 reads CASSPRVENEKLFF. Written as DNA, the CDR3 is TGTGCCAGCAGCCCCCGGGTGGAGAATGAAAAACTGTTTTTT.

V usage is TRBV11-2 and J usage is TRBJ1-6; D gene unclear. V lost 5 bases, J lost 7 bases, and 15 bases lay in between. The CDR3 runs to 15 residues. Germline V gene lookup returns CDR1 SGHAT and CDR2 FQNNGV. The CDR3 protein is CASSPEAIRNSPLHF. CDR3 DNA: TGTGCCAGCAGCCCGGAGGCCATCCGCAATTCACCCCTCCACTTT.

The V gene is TRBV2, the J gene TRBJ2-7; the match to TRBD1 covers 12 bases. This CDR3 spans 19 amino acids. The germline CDR1 and CDR2 sequences are SNHLY and FYNNEI. After removal of 6 bases from V and 0 bases from J, the junction contained 15 bases not matched to a gene. In DNA, the CDR3 is TGTGCCAGCAGGGCCATTCCGGGACAGGGGGCGGGAGCCTCCTACGAGCAGTACTTC. Residues: CASRAIPGQGAGASYEQYF.

The chain has TRBV24-1 and TRBJ2-1; 7 bases match TRBD2. The length of the CDR3 is 16 residues. The V gene end was trimmed by 5 bases and the J gene end by 0 bases; junction bases not matched to a gene: 6. Germline loops: CDR1 KGHDR, CDR2 SFDVKD. The CDR3 reads CATSGFGGSSYNEQFF. The CDR3 DNA reads as TGTGCCACCAGTGGTTTCGGGGGGAGCTCCTACAATGAGCAGTTCTTC.

By its share, this clonotype is medium-sized. The CDR3 loop reads CASGRGGFTGELFF. The CDR3 nucleotides are TGTGCCAGCGGACGAGGCGGGTTCACCGGGGAGCTGTTTTTT. The chain carries TRBV28 and TRBJ2-2; D possibly corresponds to TRBD2 (5 bases). The CDR3 is 14 amino acids. Trimming removed 8 bases from V and 4 bases from J, with 14 bases in between. CDR1 is MDHEN, CDR2 SYDVKM, per germline.

This clonotype was observed a handful of times. The V and J genes are TRBV25-1 and TRBJ2-3; D is perhaps TRBD1 or TRBD2 (6 bases each). This CDR3 region has 14 residues. Trimming pared 7 bases from V and 6 bases from J, leaving 17 bases between. The germline V gene encodes CDR1 MGHDK and CDR2 SYGVNS. The DNA of the CDR3 is TGTGCCAGCACCGGGCAGGGGAGGTGGGATACGCAGTATTTT. It is translated as CASTGQGRWDTQYF.

The chain has TRBV2 and TRBJ2-1, with D unresolved. CDR1 SNHLY and CDR2 FYNNEI come from the germline V gene. This CDR3 spans 10 amino acids. The V end was cut by 7 bases, the J end by 9 bases, with 7 bases between. The CDR3: CASKGIEQFF. Here the CDR3 DNA reads TGTGCCAGCAAAGGTATTGAGCAGTTCTTC.

This clonotype was observed a handful of times. This sequence joins TRBV20-1 and TRBJ2-2, with a tentative D call TRBD1 (6 bases). Trimming pared 6 bases from V and 3 bases from J, leaving 14 bases between. The CDR3 has 14 residues. CDR1 DFQATT and CDR2 SNEGSKA come from the germline V gene (reference sequence). CDR3 DNA: TGCAGTGCCAAGATGGGACAACACACCGGGGAGCTGTTTTTT. This encodes CSAKMGQHTGELFF.

In this sample, this clonotype turned up once. The CDR3 DNA follows: TGTGCCAGCAGGGAACCGGGACAGTACACTGAAGCTTTCTTT. Amino acid sequence: CASREPGQYTEAFF. The gene calls are TRBV12-3 or TRBV12-4 and TRBJ1-1, with TRBD1 matching 7 bases. The junction had 7 bases not matched to a gene; V was cut back by 6 bases and J by 3 bases. The CDR3 covers 14 residues.

This clonotype was observed a handful of times. V and J are TRBV27 and TRBJ1-5; D remains ambiguous. Germline V gene sequence: CDR1 MNHEY, CDR2 SMNVEV (reference sequence). The ends were cut back, 8 bases at V and 0 bases at J, with 14 bases in the middle. This CDR3 is built from 15 residues. CDR3 amino acids: CASPQRQISNQPQHF. DNA for the CDR3: TGTGCCAGCCCCCAGAGGCAGATTAGCAATCAGCCCCAGCATTTT.